The TCR beta chain described here comes from a study of blood T cell repertoires in COVID-19. Study-wide context: PBMCs, B-cell-depleted T cells, or T cells were the source of the cDNA or gDNA that made up the material.

Everyone who took part was 18 to 89 years old, and they came from about 25 US areas. CDR3 length: 16 residues. J was trimmed by 5 bases and V by 2 bases; bases with no gene match: 4. Germline CDR1 MNHEY, CDR2 SVGAGI. Assay used: immunoSEQ multiplex PCR; TCRdb lists only in-frame clones, some missing. The table records 350,000 to 450,000 clones, about 89% of them present only once. The chain has TRBV6-5 and TRBJ2-1, with TRBD2 matching over 12 bases. Sample: PBMCs or T cells enriched from blood (not recorded which). The sequence came from a woman in her forties who had been exposed to COVID-19. CDR3 sequence (DNA): TGTGCCAGCAGTTACAAGGGACTAGCGGGCCACAATGAGCAGTTCTTC. The encoded protein is CASSYKGLAGHNEQFF.